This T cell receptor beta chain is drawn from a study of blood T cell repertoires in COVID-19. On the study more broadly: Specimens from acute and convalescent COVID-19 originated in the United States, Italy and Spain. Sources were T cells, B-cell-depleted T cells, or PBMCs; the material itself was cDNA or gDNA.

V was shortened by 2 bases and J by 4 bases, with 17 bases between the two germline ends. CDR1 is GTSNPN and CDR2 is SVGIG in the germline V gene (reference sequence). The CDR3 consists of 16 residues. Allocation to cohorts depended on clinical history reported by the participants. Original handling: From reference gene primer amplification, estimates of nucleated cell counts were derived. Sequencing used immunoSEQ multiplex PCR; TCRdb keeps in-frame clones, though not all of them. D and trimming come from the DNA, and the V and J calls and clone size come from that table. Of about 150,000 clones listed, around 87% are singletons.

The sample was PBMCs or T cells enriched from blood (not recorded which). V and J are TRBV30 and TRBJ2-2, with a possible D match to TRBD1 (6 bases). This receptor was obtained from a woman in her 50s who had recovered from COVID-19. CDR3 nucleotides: TGTGCCTGGAGTACCCCCTCCACAGGGAGCACCGGGGAGCTGTTTTTT. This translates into CAWSTPSTGSTGELFF.